Sequencing of this TCR beta chain was carried out in a study of CD8 T cells in Susac syndrome. With random hexamers, 0.5 to 1 ug RNA was reverse transcribed. TCR beta CDR3 was amplified by immunoSEQ covering 54 Vbeta and 13 Jbeta. TCRdb fed the immunoSEQ multiplex PCR reads into MiXCR, producing one record per CDR3 protein. The data contain about 240,000 distinct CDR3 sequences, almost 97% of them singletons. Study-wide points: The CD4+ T cell repertoires in Susac syndrome did not show any clonal expansion.

Germline loops: CDR1 MNHEY, CDR2 SVGAGI. The length of the CDR3 is 12 residues. With regard to this clonotype: Its antigen is unknown. A read error may produce the germline difference seen at one junction end.

TCR beta sequencing covered blood CD8+ and CD4+ T cells. Material for sequencing was CD4+ T cells from PBMCs. This chain connects TRBV6-5 to TRBJ2-1; TRBD2 matches at 7 bases. The sequence came from a human donor with Susac syndrome. Here the CDR3 DNA reads TGTGCCAGCAGTTACTCGTCGGGACTAAGGGTCTTC. It codes for CASSYSSGLRVF.